These 25 T cell receptor beta chains were all obtained from the same sample, sequenced in a study of T cells in Graves' hyperthyroidism and ophthalmopathy. The source material, RNA transcripts, was used to amplify TCR beta CDR3 regions. The HTBI primer set served for first-round RT-PCR of the TCR CDR3. One entry per CDR3 protein, called by TCRdb with MiXCR from the multiplex PCR reads. The table includes 700,000 or so distinct CDR3 sequences, 16% detected once. Sequencing used blood. These receptors originate from a man younger than 35 with Graves' hyperthyroidism.

This clonotype was found a few times. The rearrangement links TRBV5-1 to TRBJ1-1, with D perhaps matching TRBD1 (5 bases). The CDR3 runs to 12 residues. Germline assignment: CDR1 SGHRS and CDR2 YFSETQ. The V end lost 3 bases, the J end lost 10 bases, and 13 bases lay between the germline ends. The CDR3 protein is CASSSGTRGAFF. For the CDR3, the DNA is TGCGCCAGCAGCTCGGGAACAAGGGGAGCTTTCTTT.

The V and J genes are TRBV3-1 and TRBJ2-2; D gene ambiguous. The CDR3 is made up of 19 amino acids. The V and J ends lost 2 bases and 1 base respectively, with 20 bases between them. CDR1 and CDR2 from the germline V gene are LGHDT and YNNKEL (reference sequence). The CDR3 loop reads CASSQTGRPPGQNTGELFF. The CDR3, as DNA: TGTGCCAGCAGCCAAACGGGCCGCCCGCCGGGCCAGAACACCGGGGAGCTGTTTTTT.

In this sample, this clonotype turned up many times. The rearrangement links TRBV18 to TRBJ2-5; D perhaps matches TRBD1 (5 bases). The CDR3 consists of 14 residues. CDR1 and CDR2 from the germline V gene are KGHSH and LQKENI. With 5 bases removed from V and 2 bases from J, the gap between germline ends came to 12 bases. For the CDR3, the DNA is TGTGCCAGCTCAACATCAGGGCTTCAAGAGACCCAGTACTTC. Its translation is CASSTSGLQETQYF.

As concerns this clonotype: A much larger clone sits a single nucleotide away, making a read error possible. The J gene is TRBJ1-1, the V gene TRBV3-1; no clear D. Germline CDR1 and CDR2: LGHDT and YNNKEL (reference sequence). With 4 bases removed from V and 4 bases from J, the gap between germline ends came to 7 bases. This CDR3 contains 12 residues. CDR3 loop: CASSRLTTEAFF. The CDR3 nucleotides are TGTGCCAGCAGCCGTCTTACCACTGAAGCTTTCTTT.

This chain uses TRBV4-1 with TRBJ1-1, with 9 bases matching TRBD1. Germline CDR1 reads MGHRA; CDR2 reads YSYEKL. With V trimmed by 3 bases and J by 6 bases, 5 bases remained unmatched. The CDR3 consists of 14 residues. The CDR3 coding sequence is TGCGCCAGCAGCCAGATTCGGACAGGGGCTGAAGCTTTCTTT. Protein sequence: CASSQIRTGAEAFF.

This clonotype was seen a handful of times. The V and J genes are TRBV4-1 and TRBJ2-7; 9 bases agree with TRBD1. The germline V gene has CDR1 MGHRA and CDR2 YSYEKL. With V trimmed by 8 bases and J by 3 bases, 8 bases remained unmatched. The CDR3 has 14 residues. This CDR3 reads CASFGQGHFYEQYF. The CDR3 coding sequence is TGCGCCAGCTTCGGACAGGGGCACTTCTACGAGCAGTACTTC.

The sample holds a few counts of this clonotype. V gene TRBV20-1 combines with J gene TRBJ1-4; D perhaps matches TRBD1 (6 bases). The CDR3 runs to 14 residues. Germline-derived CDR1 and CDR2 are DFQATT and SNEGSKA (reference sequence). V lost 3 bases and J lost 5, with 13 bases in between. CDR3 bases: TGCAGTGCTAGCTACAGGGATCTCAATGAAAAACTGTTTTTT. Its translation: CSASYRDLNEKLFF.

The J gene is TRBJ1-5, the V gene TRBV6-1, with 9 bases that match TRBD1. From germline, CDR1 is MNHNS and CDR2 SASEGT. With 6 bases clipped from V and 6 bases from J, the junction kept 6 bases outside the gene matches. The CDR3 runs 14 residues. CDR3 in DNA: TGTGCCAGCAGCGGGACAGGGCCTGGTCAGCCCCAGCATTTT. It codes for CASSGTGPGQPQHF.

The genes are TRBV19 and TRBJ1-2, with 10 bases aligning to TRBD1. Germline values: CDR1 LNHDA, CDR2 SQIVND (reference sequence). The CDR3 runs 16 residues. After removal of 4 bases from V and 8 bases from J, the junction contained 13 bases not matched to a gene. The CDR3 is CASSTARDRGLEGYTF. The DNA of the CDR3 is TGTGCCAGTAGTACAGCACGGGACAGGGGACTAGAGGGCTACACCTTC.

This clonotype was observed a handful of times. The chain carries TRBV11-2 and TRBJ2-7; 11 positions match TRBD2. V lost 3 bases to trimming and J lost 4 bases; unmatched junction nucleotides: 5. The CDR3 spans 15 residues. Germline-derived CDR1 and CDR2 are SGHAT and FQNNGV. In nucleotides, the CDR3 is TGTGCCAGCAGCTTTTCTAGCGGGAGGAAATACGAGCAGTACTTC. Amino acid sequence: CASSFSSGRKYEQYF.

This clonotype was found a few times. The chain uses TRBV7-9 and TRBJ2-1; maybe TRBD1 (6 bases). V lost 5 bases to trimming and J lost 10 bases, with 12 bases between them. Germline assignment: CDR1 SEHNR and CDR2 FQNEAQ (reference sequence). This CDR3 region has 12 residues. The CDR3 here is CASSTGTLEQFF. In nucleotides, the CDR3 is TGTGCCAGCAGCACTGGGACATTGGAGCAGTTCTTC.

Of note for this clonotype: A junction boundary mismatches the germline segment, possibly from a read error. The chain employs TRBV5-1 and TRBJ2-7, with TRBD2 matching over 11 bases. This CDR3 comprises 16 residues. Looked up from germline, CDR1 is SGHRS and CDR2 is YFSETQ. The CDR3: CTSSTGTSGPTYEQYF. In DNA, the CDR3 is TGCACCAGCAGCACAGGGACTAGCGGACCCACCTACGAGCAGTACTTC.

This clonotype was counted a few times. The chain employs TRBV10-3 and TRBJ2-7, with D perhaps matching TRBD1 (6 bases). V gave up 6 bases and J gave up 4 bases, with 10 bases separating them. The CDR3 is made up of 12 amino acids. Looked up from germline, CDR1 is ENHRY and CDR2 is SYGVKD. The CDR3: CAISYTGYEQYF. Written as DNA, the CDR3 is TGTGCCATCAGCTATACAGGGTACGAGCAGTACTTC.

CDR3 coding DNA: TGCAGTGCTCTCACTAGCCGAACCTACGAGCAGTACTTC. As protein: CSALTSRTYEQYF. This chain links TRBV20-1 with TRBJ2-7; perhaps TRBD2 as D (6 bases). Germline loops: CDR1 DFQATT, CDR2 SNEGSKA (reference sequence). The ends were cut back, 5 bases at V and 2 bases at J, with 13 bases in the middle. The CDR3 is made up of 13 amino acids.

J is TRBJ2-1 and V is TRBV24-1; 14 positions agree with TRBD2. CDR3 length equals 17 residues. V lost 4 bases, J lost 8 bases, and 9 bases stayed unmatched. The V gene's germline CDR1 is KGHDR and CDR2 SFDVKD. The chain's CDR3 is CATSDPLGTSGSDEQFF. The CDR3 DNA reads as TGTGCCACCAGTGACCCTTTAGGGACTAGCGGGAGTGATGAGCAGTTCTTC.

This clonotype was found a few times. The chain combines TRBV14 with TRBJ2-3, with D perhaps TRBD2 (6 bases). This CDR3 comprises 14 residues. Trimming stripped 2 bases from V and 3 bases from J, with 9 bases between. Germline CDR1 SGHDN, CDR2 FVKESK. The CDR3: CASSQFSGTDTQYF. The CDR3, as DNA: TGTGCCAGCAGCCAATTTAGCGGAACAGATACGCAGTATTTT.

This clonotype occurred many times. This sequence joins TRBV7-3 and TRBJ2-1; D possibly corresponds to TRBD1 (5 bases). The CDR3 is 15 residues long. Germline V lookup: CDR1 SGHTA, CDR2 FQGTGA. Trimming pared 1 base from V and 5 bases from J, leaving 12 bases between. The CDR3 loop is CASSLMSGSHNEQFF. In DNA, the CDR3 is TGTGCCAGCAGCTTAATGTCAGGGTCCCACAATGAGCAGTTCTTC.

This clonotype was observed at least ten times. The chain recombines TRBV12-5 with TRBJ1-1, with no clear D. The V end lost 7 bases, the J end lost 1 base, and 16 bases lay between the germline ends. This CDR3 contains 15 residues. Germline V gene data show CDR1 as LGHNT and CDR2 as FRNRAP. The CDR3 nucleotides read TGTGCTAGTGCACATTGGCTGGAGGAGAACACTGAAGCTTTCTTT. Translating it yields CASAHWLEENTEAFF. Full variable domain (remainder filled in from reference TRBV12-5 and TRBJ1-1): DARVTQTPRHKVTEMGQEVTMRCQPILGHNTVFWYRQTMMQGLELLAYFRNRAPLDDSGMPKDRFSAEMPDATLATLKIQPSEPRDSAVYFCASAHWLEENTEAFFGQGTRLTVV.

The V and J genes are TRBV7-3 and TRBJ2-3, with 9 bases identical to TRBD2. Germline V gene sequence: CDR1 SGHTA, CDR2 FQGTGA. CDR3 length: 15 residues. J gave up 3 bases and V 2 bases, and 3 bases lay outside the gene matches. The CDR3 is CASSLASGVTDTQYF. The DNA of the CDR3 is TGTGCCAGCAGCTTAGCTAGCGGGGTGACAGATACGCAGTATTTT.

This clonotype came up many times. The chain recombines TRBV28 with TRBJ1-1, with D unclear. V was trimmed by 3 bases and J by 5 bases, leaving 10 bases between them. The V gene's germline CDR1 is MDHEN and CDR2 SYDVKM. The CDR3 spans 13 residues. The CDR3 loop reads CASSFERATEAFF. DNA for the CDR3: TGTGCCAGCAGTTTTGAAAGGGCGACTGAAGCTTTCTTT.

This clonotype showed up many times. The rearrangement uses TRBV4-1 and TRBJ1-1; TRBD1 matches at 9 bases. CDR1 and CDR2 (germline): MGHRA, YSYEKL. This CDR3 region has 15 residues. Trimming cost V 2 bases and J 3 bases; bases outside gene matches: 4. The CDR3 bases are TGCGCCAGCAGCCAACGGGGACAGGGCTACACTGAAGCTTTCTTT. Its translation: CASSQRGQGYTEAFF.

This clonotype has a single count. The chain couples TRBV20-1 to TRBJ2-1; the match to TRBD2 covers 13 bases. The germline V gene has CDR1 DFQATT and CDR2 SNEGSKA (reference sequence). The junction had 10 bases not matched to a gene; V was cut back by 5 bases and J by 6 bases. This CDR3 contains 16 residues. CDR3 protein: CSARSLAGGPLNEQFF. In DNA, the CDR3 is TGCAGTGCTCGGTCACTAGCGGGAGGGCCTCTCAATGAGCAGTTCTTC.

The chain combines TRBV20-1 with TRBJ1-1; TRBD1 might be the D (5 bases). The V gene's germline CDR1 is DFQATT and CDR2 SNEGSKA (reference sequence). This CDR3 comprises 14 residues. V dropped 5 bases and J dropped 0 bases, with 13 bases sitting between them. The CDR3 spells CSAGGGAVNTEAFF. As DNA, the CDR3 is TGCAGTGCTGGAGGAGGGGCCGTGAACACTGAAGCTTTCTTT.

The rearrangement links TRBV7-9 to TRBJ1-2; TRBD1 matches 9 bases. The junction had 5 bases not matched to a gene; V was cut back by 5 bases and J by 1 base. Germline V gene sequence: CDR1 SEHNR, CDR2 FQNEAQ (reference sequence). CDR3 length: 15 amino acids. CDR3 DNA sequence: TGTGCCAGCAGCCAGACAGGGGGTCTTAACTATGGCTACACCTTC. Its protein product is CASSQTGGLNYGYTF.

V gene TRBV12-3 or TRBV12-4 combines with J gene TRBJ1-2; a weak D match, TRBD1 (5 bases). Deletions cut 6 bases from V and 11 bases from J, with 16 bases between. The CDR3 loop spans 12 amino acids. The CDR3 loop is CASSQGRAFYTF. The DNA for the CDR3 is TGTGCCAGCAGCCAGGGACGGGCGTTTTACACCTTC.